Below, one TCR beta chain is given with its context. Clones were sequenced by immunoSEQ multiplex PCR, and TCRdb holds only the in-frame ones, with some missing. Here the sample spans around 78,000 clones, 90% to 95% being singletons. Per the germline V gene, CDR1 is MDHEN and CDR2 is SYDVKM. The length of the CDR3 is 14 residues. The V end was cut by 8 bases, the J end by 1 base, with 15 bases between. These data come from a study of technical replicates of blood from four donors. V is TRBV28 and J is TRBJ2-7, with D maybe TRBD2 (6 bases). Sequencing used T cells isolated from PBMCs. The TCR was taken from a human donor in good health. The CDR3 sequence: CASRRLDASYEQYF. CDR3 in DNA: TGTGCCAGCCGGAGACTAGACGCGTCCTACGAGCAGTACTTC.